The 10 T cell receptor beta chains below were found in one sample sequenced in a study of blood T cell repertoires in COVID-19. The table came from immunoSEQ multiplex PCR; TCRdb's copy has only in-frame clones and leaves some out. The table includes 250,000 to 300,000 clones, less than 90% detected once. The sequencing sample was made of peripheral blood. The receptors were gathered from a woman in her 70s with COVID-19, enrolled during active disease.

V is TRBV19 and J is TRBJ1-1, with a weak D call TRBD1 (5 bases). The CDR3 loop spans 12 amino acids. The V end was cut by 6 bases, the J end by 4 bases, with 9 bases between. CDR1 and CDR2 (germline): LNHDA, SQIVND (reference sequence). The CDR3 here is CASRPGGTEAFF. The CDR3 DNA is TGTGCCAGTAGACCGGGGGGCACTGAAGCTTTCTTT.

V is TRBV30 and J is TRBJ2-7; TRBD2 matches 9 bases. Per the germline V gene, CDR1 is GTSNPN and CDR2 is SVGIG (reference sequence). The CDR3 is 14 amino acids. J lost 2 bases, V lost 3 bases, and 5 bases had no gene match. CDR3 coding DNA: TGTGCCTGGAGAGACGCTAGCGGGGCCTACGAGCAGTACTTC. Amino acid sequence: CAWRDASGAYEQYF.

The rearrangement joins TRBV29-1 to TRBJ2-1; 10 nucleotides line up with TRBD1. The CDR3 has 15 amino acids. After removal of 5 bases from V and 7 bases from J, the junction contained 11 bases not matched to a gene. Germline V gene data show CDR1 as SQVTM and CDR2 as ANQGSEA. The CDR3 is CSVIPRDRGKNEQFF. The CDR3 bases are TGCAGCGTTATACCCCGGGACAGGGGTAAAAATGAGCAGTTCTTC.

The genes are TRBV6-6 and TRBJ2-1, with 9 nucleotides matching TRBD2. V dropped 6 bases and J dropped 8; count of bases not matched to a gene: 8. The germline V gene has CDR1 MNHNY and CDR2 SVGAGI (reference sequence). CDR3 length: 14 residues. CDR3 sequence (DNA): TGTGCCAGCAGGATCGCGGGGGGGCCTTATGAGCAGTTCTTC. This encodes CASRIAGGPYEQFF.

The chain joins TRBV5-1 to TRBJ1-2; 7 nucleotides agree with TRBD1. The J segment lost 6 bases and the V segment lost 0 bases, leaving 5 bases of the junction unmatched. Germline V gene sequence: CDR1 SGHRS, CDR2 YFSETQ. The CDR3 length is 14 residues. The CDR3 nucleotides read TGCGCCAGCAGCTTGGCCTCAGGGGGGAATGGCTACACCTTC. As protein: CASSLASGGNGYTF.

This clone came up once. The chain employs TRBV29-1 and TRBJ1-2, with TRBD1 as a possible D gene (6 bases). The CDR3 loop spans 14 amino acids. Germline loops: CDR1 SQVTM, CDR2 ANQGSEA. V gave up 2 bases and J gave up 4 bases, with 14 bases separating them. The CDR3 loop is CSVEKDRAGYGYTF. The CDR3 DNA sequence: TGCAGCGTTGAAAAGGACAGAGCAGGCTATGGCTACACCTTC.

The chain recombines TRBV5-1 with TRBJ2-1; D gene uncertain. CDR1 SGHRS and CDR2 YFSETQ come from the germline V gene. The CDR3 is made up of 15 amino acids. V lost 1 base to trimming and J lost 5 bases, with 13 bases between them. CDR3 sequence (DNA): TGCGCCAGCAGCTTGTTACGTGCGGCGGACAATGAGCAGTTCTTC. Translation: CASSLLRAADNEQFF.

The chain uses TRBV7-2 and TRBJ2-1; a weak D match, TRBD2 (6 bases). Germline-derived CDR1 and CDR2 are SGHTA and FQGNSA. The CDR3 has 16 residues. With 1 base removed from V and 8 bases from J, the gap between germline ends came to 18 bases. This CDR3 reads CASSLVGRAGLDEQFF. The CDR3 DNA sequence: TGTGCCAGCAGCTTAGTGGGCCGGGCGGGGCTCGATGAGCAGTTCTTC.

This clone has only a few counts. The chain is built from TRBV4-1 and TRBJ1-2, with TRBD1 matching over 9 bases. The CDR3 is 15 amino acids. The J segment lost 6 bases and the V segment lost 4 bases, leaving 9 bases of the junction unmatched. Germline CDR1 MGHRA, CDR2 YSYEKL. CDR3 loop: CASSRRDREYDGYTF. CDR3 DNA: TGCGCCAGCAGCCGCAGGGACAGGGAATATGATGGCTACACCTTC.

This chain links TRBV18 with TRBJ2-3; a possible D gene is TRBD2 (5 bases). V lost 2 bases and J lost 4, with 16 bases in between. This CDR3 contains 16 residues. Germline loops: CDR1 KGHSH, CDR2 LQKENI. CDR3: CASSPDLTRAADTQYF. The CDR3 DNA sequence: TGTGCCAGCTCACCAGACCTTACTAGGGCGGCAGATACGCAGTATTTT.